This T cell receptor (beta chain) was observed in a study of T-cell memory formation after mild COVID-19. Study-level findings and limits: Contracting clones, day 15 to 85, had balanced CD4/CD8, and later expanders favored CD4+.

The CDR3 extends over 16 amino acids. V lost 3 bases to trimming and J lost 4 bases, with 16 bases between them. Germline-derived CDR1 and CDR2 are MNHEY and SMNVEV (reference sequence). This clonotype was seen a few times. Its cognate antigen is unknown. TCRdb re-called the 5' RACE reads through MiXCR, storing one row per CDR3 protein. This table has tens of thousands of distinct CDR3 sequences, over 13% appearing once. The sequence was collected from a young man who had mild COVID-19 (a few samples of this study predate the infection). Cell type and time point are not known. What was sequenced was PBMCs or a T cell subset sorted from them (not recorded which). The rearrangement links TRBV27 to TRBJ1-3; D is possibly TRBD1 (5 bases). This CDR3 is CASSLSGAGTGNTIYF. The DNA for the CDR3 is TGTGCCAGCAGTTTGTCCGGGGCCGGGACCGGAAACACCATATATTTT.